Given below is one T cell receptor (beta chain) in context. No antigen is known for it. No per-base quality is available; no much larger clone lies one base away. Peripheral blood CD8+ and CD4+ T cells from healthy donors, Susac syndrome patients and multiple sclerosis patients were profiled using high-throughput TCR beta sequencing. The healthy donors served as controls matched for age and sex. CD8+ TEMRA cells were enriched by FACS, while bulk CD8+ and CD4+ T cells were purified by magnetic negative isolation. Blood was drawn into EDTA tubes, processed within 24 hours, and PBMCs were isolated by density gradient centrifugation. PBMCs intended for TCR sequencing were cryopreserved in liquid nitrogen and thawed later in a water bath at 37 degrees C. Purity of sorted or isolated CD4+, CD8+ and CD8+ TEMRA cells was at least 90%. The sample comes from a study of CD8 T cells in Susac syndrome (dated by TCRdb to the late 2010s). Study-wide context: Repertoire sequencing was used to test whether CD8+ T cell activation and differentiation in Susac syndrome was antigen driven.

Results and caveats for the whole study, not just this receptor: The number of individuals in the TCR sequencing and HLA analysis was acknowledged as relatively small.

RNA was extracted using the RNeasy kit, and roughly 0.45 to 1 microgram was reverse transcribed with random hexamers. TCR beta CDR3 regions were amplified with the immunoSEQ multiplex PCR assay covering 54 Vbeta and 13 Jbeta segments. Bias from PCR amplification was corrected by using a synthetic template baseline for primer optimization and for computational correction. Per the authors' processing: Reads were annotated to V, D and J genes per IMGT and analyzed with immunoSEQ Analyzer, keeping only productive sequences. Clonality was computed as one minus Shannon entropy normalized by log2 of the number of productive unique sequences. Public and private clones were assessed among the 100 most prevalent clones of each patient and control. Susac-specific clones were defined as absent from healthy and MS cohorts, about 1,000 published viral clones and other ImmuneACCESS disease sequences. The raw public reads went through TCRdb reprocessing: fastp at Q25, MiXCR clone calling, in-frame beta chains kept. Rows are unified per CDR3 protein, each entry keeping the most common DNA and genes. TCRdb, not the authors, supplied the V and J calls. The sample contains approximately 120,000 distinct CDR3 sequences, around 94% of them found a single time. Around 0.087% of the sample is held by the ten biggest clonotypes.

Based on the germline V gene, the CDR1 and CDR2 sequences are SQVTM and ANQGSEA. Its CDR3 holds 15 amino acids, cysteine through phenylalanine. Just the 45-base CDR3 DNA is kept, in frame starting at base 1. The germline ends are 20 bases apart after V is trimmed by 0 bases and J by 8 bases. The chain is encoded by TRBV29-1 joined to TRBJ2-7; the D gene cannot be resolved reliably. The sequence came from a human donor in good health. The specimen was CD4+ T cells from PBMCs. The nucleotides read TGCAGCGTTGAAGATACGGGCGGCCGCCGAGCGAAGCAGTACTTC. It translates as CSVEDTGGRRAKQYF.